This T cell receptor (beta chain) was identified in a study of memory CD8 T cells in hepatitis C reinfection. Study context: After reinfection, a couple of primary-infection resolvers became chronically infected. Peak reinfection samples were taken 3 to 8 weeks after detection. Reinfection meant HCV RNA positivity after two negatives ≥60 days apart.

CDR3 length: 14 residues. The V gene's germline CDR1 is MNHEY and CDR2 SVGAGI. Germline trimming cut 6 bases from V and 6 bases from J; bases unmatched to any gene: 3. Time point given: peak reinfection, 3 to 8 weeks after reinfection detection. Sorted cells were sequenced directly ex vivo without any in vitro expansion. Total naive CD8 T cells were sorted as viable CD3+ CD8+ CD45RO- cells from two donors. Here immunoSEQ multiplex PCR was the method, and the copy in TCRdb shows in-frame clones only, minus some. Of about 47,000 clones listed, approximately 88% are singletons. The sequence was obtained from a man aged 18-30 years with hepatitis C virus infection. The chain links TRBV6-5 to TRBJ2-2, with 11 bases aligning to TRBD1. The sample was naive CD8+ T cells sorted from blood. As DNA, the CDR3 is TGTGCCAGCAGGGGACAGGGGGTGGCCGGGGAGCTGTTTTTT. It yields the protein CASRGQGVAGELFF.